The sequence of this T cell receptor (beta chain) was determined in a study of shared clonotypes between healthy human individuals (dated by TCRdb to the early 2020s). In terms of the full investigation: The cohort included three men and a couple of women between 18 and 49 years of age. For each donor, CD4 naive and CD4 memory were each run on three plates, CD8 naive on two plates, and CD8 memory on one plate. To estimate repertoire size and how much clonotypes are shared between individuals, the study performed deep sequencing of blood TCR repertoires from about 5 healthy adults. To increase sequencing depth and limit assay-specific biases, different laboratories used diverse techniques to prepare libraries and sequence TCR repertoires. Between about 0.85 and 9.5 billion PBMCs per donor were obtained by leukapheresis.

For the CD8 naive samples, CD45RO-negative cells were positively selected for CCR7, yielding a CD45RA+CCR7+ population from which TemRA cells were excluded. Healthy HIV-negative adults with no recently reported acute infections or vaccinations were included as donors. Only Caucasian adults living in Nashville, Tennessee, USA were represented among the donors. After blood collection by leukapheresis, PBMCs were isolated using Ficoll-Histopaque density gradient centrifugation and then cryopreserved in the vapor phase of liquid nitrogen. Purity and quantity of every magnetically sorted T cell population were checked by analytical flow cytometry. Genomic DNA was isolated from every sorted fraction and measured by UV absorbance on a Nanodrop 2000c. TCR CDR3 regions were amplified from genomic DNA by multiplex PCR using the deep immunoSEQ assay. Extracted genomic DNA from each cell subset was distributed evenly across all wells of several immunoSEQ 96-well plates, and each plate was treated as a replicate. Each replicate PCR for sorted subsets received about 0.2 ug genomic DNA, equal to roughly 33,000 T cell genomes. Purified libraries were measured with a Qubit 3.0 fluorometer, size-checked on a Bioanalyzer 2100, and measured again with the KAPA Library Quantification kit. Each immunoSEQ 96-well plate was sequenced on its own single-read 150-cycle Illumina NextSeq 550 flow cell. As for the authors' bioinformatics: The immunoSEQ output contained only junctional sequences without quality scores, so filtering could not match that applied to full-length reads. Sequences were annotated with PyIR, a Python wrapper for IgBLAST v1.9, using IMGT germline references to assign V/J genes and CDR3. Any read was removed if the V/J assignment was weak (E-value above 1e-6), the CDR3 was missing, or the read contained stop codons, out-of-frame junctions, or ambiguous translated residues. V3J clonotypes were defined as sequences sharing an identical inferred V gene, J gene, and CDR3 amino acid sequence. The percentage overlap between two repertoires was calculated by dividing the number of shared unique clonotypes by the size of the smaller repertoire. RTK rarefaction, the Chao1 estimator, and Recon v2.1 estimates of unobserved clonotypes were used to assess repertoire richness. Generation probabilities were computed with OLGA for all TCRbeta clonotypes obtained by the gDNA method from several donors. TCRdb re-hosts the immuneACCESS table, in-frame sequences only. Its copies lack some clones; in the studies checked, an unresolved V gene accounts for under half of them, and the cause for the rest is not known. From that table come the V and J calls and clone size; the DNA was used to work out D and trimming. This sample has 550,000 to 750,000 clones in its table, and around 95% of those were observed once. Approximately 0.1% of the sample is taken by the ten largest.

The research as a whole found: Based on pairwise subsampling, the degree of clonotype sharing among donors was expected to be affected by sequencing depth. Even with the large sequencing depth, rarefaction of the sorted-subset datasets indicated that sequencing was incomplete. Compared with non-shared clonotypes, the clonotypes found in all four sorted-subset donors had higher generation probabilities. Larger estimated clonotype richness was generally found for naive subsets than for memory subsets. About 5% of naive CD4, approximately 3.7% of naive CD8, approximately 2.2% of memory CD4, and around 0.42% of memory CD8 clonotypes were shared across several donors. Sampling was restricted to blood, and TCR repertoires in tissues likely differ from the TCR repertoires found in blood. The genetic and exposure-history diversity represented was limited by the small number of donors.

Trimming accounts for 5 bases at V and 5 bases at J, while the number of junction bases matched to no gene is 9. Spanning cysteine to phenylalanine, the CDR3 consists of 16 amino acids. Only the CDR3 DNA is retained, 48 bases long and in frame from the first base. CDR1 and CDR2, looked up from the germline V gene (reference sequence), are PRHDT and FYEKMQ. Turning to this clone: Its cognate antigen has yet to be identified. No much larger clone is present one base from it, and per-base qualities are unavailable.

The chain employs TRBV13 and TRBJ2-2; 9 nucleotides in the junction match TRBD1. The TCR was taken from a woman under 40 in good health. Sequenced sample: naive CD8+ T cells sorted from blood. The label giving this sample's cell subset or site can be read as: CD45RA+CCR7+. The CDR3 region: CASSPTTGGWTGELFF. The nucleotides read TGTGCCAGCAGCCCCACGACAGGGGGTTGGACCGGGGAGCTGTTTTTT.